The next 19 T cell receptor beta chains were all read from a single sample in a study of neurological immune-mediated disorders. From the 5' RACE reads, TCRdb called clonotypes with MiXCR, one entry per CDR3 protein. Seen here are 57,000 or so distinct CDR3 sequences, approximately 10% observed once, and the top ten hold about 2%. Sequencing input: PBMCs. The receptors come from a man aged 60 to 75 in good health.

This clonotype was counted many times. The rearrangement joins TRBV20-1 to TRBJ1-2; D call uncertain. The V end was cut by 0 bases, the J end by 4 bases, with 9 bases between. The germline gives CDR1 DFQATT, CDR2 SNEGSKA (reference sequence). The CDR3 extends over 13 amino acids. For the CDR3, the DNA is TGCAGTGCTAGAGATACGGGGAGCTATGGCTACACCTTC. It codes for CSARDTGSYGYTF.

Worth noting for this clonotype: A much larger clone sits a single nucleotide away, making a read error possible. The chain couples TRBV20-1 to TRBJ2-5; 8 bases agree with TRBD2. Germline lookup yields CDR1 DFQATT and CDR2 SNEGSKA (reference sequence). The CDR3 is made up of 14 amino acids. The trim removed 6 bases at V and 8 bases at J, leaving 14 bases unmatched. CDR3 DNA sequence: TGCAGTGCGGCCGGGACTAGAGGGGGGCCAACCCAGTACTTC. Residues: CSAAGTRGGPTQYF.

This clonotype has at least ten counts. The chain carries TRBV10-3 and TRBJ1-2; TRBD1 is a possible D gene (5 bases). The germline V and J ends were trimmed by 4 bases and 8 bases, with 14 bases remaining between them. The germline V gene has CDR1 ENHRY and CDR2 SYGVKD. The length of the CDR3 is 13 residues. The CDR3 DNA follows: TGTGCCATCAGTGTCGGGACCGAGTGGGGCTACACCTTC. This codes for CAISVGTEWGYTF.

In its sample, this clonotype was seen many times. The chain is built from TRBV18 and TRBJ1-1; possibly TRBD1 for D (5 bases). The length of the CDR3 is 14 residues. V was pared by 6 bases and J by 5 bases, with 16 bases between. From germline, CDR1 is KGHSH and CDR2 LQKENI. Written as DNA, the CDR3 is TGTGCCAGCTCGTCGGGGGAGATCGGGACTGAAGCTTTCTTT. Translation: CASSSGEIGTEAFF. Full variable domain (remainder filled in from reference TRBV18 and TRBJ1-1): NAGVMQNPRHLVRRRGQEARLRCSPMKGHSHVYWYRQLPEEGLKFMVYLQKENIIDESGMPKERFSAEFPKEGPSILRIQQVVRGDSAAYFCASSSGEIGTEAFFGQGTRLTVV.

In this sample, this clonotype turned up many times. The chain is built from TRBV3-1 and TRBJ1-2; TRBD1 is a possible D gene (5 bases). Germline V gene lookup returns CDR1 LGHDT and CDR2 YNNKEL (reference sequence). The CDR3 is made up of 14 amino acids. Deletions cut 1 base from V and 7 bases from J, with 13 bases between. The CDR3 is CASSQVEAQGGYTF. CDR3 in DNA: TGTGCCAGCAGCCAAGTGGAGGCCCAGGGTGGCTACACCTTC.

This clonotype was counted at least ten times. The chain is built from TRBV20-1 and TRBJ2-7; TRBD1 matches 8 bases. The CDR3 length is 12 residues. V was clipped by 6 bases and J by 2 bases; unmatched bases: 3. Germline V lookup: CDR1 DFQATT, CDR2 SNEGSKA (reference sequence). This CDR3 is CSAQGQAYEQYF. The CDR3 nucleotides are TGCAGTGCCCAGGGACAGGCCTACGAGCAGTACTTC.

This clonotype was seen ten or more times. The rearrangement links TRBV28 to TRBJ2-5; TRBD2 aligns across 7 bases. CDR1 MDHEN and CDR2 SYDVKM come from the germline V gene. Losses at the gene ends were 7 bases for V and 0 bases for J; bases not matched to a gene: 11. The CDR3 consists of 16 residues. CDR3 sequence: CASTLRSRGYQETQYF. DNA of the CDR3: TGTGCCAGCACGTTGAGGTCGCGGGGGTACCAAGAGACCCAGTACTTC.

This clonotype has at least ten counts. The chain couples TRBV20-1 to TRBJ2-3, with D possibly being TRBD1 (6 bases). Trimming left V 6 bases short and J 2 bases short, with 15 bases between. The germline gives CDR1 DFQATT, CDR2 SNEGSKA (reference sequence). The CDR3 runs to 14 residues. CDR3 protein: CSAAQGLPTDTQYF. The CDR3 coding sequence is TGCAGTGCCGCGCAGGGGCTTCCCACAGATACGCAGTATTTT.

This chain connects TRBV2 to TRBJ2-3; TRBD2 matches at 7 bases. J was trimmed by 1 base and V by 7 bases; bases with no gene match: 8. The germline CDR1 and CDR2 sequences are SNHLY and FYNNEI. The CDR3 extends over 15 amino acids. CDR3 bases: TGTGCCAGCAATCACCCGGGGGGACGCACAGATACGCAGTATTTT. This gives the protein CASNHPGGRTDTQYF.

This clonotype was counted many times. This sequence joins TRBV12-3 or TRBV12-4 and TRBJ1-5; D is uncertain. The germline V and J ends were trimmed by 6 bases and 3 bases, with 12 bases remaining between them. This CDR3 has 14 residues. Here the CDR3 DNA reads TGTGCCAGCAGGGGAACTCGGGTCAATCAGCCCCAGCATTTT. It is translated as CASRGTRVNQPQHF.

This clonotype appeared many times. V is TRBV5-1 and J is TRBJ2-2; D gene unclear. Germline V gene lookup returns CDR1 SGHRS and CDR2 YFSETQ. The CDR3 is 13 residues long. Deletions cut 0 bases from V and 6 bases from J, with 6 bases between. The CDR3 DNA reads TGCGCCAGCAGCTTGGAGCTGTCCGGGGAGCTGTTTTTT. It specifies CASSLELSGELFF.

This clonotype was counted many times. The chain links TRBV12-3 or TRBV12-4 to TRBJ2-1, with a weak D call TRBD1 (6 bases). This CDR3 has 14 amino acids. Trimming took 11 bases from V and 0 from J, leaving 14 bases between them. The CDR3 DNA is TGTGCCGTAAAGAGGGGGAGCTCCTACAATGAGCAGTTCTTC. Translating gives CAVKRGSSYNEQFF.

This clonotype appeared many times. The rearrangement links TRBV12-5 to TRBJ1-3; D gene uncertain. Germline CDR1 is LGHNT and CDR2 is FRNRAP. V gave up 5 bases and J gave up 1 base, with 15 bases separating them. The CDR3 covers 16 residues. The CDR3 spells CASGPDQRASGNTIYF. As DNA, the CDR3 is TGTGCTAGTGGTCCTGATCAGCGGGCGTCTGGAAACACCATATATTTT.

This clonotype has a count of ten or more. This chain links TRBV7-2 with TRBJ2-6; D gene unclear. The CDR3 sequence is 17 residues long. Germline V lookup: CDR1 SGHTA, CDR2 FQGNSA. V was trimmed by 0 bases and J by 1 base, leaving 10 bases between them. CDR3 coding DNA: TGTGCCAGCAGCTTAGCGGTTGGGCCTTCTGGGGCCAACGTCCTGACTTTC. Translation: CASSLAVGPSGANVLTF.

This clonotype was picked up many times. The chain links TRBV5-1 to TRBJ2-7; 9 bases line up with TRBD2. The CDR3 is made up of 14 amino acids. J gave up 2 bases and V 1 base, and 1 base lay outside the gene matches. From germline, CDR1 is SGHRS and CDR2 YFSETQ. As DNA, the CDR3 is TGCGCCAGCAGCTTGTTAGCGGGGGCCTACGAGCAGTACTTC. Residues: CASSLLAGAYEQYF.

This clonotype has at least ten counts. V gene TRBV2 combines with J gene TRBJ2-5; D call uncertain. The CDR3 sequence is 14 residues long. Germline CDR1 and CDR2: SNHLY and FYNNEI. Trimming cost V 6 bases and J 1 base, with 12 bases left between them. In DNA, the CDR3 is TGTGCCAGCAGGGCCCATGGAATCCAAGAGACCCAGTACTTC. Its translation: CASRAHGIQETQYF.

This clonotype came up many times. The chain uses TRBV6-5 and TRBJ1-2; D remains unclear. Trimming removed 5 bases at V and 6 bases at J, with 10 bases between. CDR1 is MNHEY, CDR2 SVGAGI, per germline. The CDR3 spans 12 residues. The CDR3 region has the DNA TGTGCCAGCAGTACCCAATCCCATGGCTACACCTTC. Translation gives CASSTQSHGYTF.

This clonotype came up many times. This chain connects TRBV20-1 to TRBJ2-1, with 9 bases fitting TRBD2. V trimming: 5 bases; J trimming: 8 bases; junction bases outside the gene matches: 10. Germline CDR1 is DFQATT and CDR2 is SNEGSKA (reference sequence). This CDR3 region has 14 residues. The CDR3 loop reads CSAADLAGRYEQFF. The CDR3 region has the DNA TGCAGTGCTGCGGACCTAGCGGGGAGGTATGAGCAGTTCTTC.

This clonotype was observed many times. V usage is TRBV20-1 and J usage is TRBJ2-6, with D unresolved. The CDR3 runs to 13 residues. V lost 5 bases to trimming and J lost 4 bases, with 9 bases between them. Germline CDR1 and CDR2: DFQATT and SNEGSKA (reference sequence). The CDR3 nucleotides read TGCAGTGCTCGTCTACCCGGGGCCAACGTCCTGACTTTC. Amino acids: CSARLPGANVLTF.